In its sample, the clone carrying this TCR beta chain was seen a few times. This sample is part of a study of cytomegalovirus exposure and HLA in healthy donors. PCR primers comprised 60 Vbeta and 13 Jbeta primers. Method: immunoSEQ multiplex PCR; TCRdb's copy keeps in-frame clones and lacks some. The sample holds about 120,000 clones, 6.5% to 9.5% seen once. Deletions cut 3 bases from V and 0 bases from J, with 9 bases between. This CDR3 has 14 amino acids. Germline V gives CDR1 SGDLS, CDR2 YYNGEE. Sequences were obtained from PBMCs. The clonotype was recovered from a woman between 40 and 55 years old in good health and CMV-seropositive. J is TRBJ2-5 and V is TRBV9, with a possible D match to TRBD2 (5 bases). The CDR3 DNA reads TGTGCCAGCAGCGCACGGGGAGACCAAGAGACCCAGTACTTC. Its protein product is CASSARGDQETQYF.